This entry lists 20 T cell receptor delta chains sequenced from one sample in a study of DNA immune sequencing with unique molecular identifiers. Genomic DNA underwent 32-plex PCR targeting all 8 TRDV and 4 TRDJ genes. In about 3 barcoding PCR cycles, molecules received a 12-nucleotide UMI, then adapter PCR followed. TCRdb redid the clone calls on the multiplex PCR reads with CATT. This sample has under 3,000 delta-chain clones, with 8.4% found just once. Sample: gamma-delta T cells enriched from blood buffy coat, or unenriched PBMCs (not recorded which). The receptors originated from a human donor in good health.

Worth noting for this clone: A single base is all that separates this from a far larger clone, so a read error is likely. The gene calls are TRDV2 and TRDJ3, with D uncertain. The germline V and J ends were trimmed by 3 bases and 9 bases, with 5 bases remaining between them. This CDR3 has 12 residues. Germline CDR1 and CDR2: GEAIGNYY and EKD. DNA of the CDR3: TGTGCCTGTGACGCCGGCACCCGACAGATGTTTTTC. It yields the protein CACDAGTRQMFF.

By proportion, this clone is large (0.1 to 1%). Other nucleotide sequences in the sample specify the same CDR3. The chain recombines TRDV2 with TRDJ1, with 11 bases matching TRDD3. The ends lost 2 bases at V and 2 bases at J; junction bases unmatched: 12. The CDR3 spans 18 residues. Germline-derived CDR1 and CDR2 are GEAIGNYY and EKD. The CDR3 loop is CACDILGDTGGETDKLIF. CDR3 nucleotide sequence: TGTGCCTGTGACATTTTGGGGGATACGGGGGGCGAGACCGATAAACTCATCTTT.

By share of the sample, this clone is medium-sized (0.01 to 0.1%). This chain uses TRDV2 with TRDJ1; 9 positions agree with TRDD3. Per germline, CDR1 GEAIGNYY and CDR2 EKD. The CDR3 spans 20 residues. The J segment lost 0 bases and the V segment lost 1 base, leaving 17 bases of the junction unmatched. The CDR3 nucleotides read TGTGCCTGTGACACTTTTCTAGGATGTAGGGGGATACCTTACACCGATAAACTCATCTTT. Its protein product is CACDTFLGCRGIPYTDKLIF.

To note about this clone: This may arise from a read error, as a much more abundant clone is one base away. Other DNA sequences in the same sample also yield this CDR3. The CDR3 bases are TGTGCCTGTGACGACGTACTGGGGGATACGCGAGGAGACACCGATAAACTCATCTTT. It yields the protein CACDDVLGDTRGDTDKLIF. V and J are TRDV2 and TRDJ1, with 13 bases identical to TRDD3. CDR3 length: 19 residues. Germline V CDR1 and CDR2: GEAIGNYY, EKD. V lost 3 bases, J lost 0 bases, and 12 bases stayed unmatched.

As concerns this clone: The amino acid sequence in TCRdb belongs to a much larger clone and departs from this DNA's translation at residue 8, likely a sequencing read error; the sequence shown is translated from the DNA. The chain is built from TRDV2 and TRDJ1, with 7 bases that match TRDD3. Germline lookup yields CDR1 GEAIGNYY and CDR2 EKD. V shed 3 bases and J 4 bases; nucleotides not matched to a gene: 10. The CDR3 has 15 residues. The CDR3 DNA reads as TGTGCCTGTGACCTACTGGGGAATAGGGGCGATAAACTCATCTTT. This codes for CACDLLGNRGDKLIF.

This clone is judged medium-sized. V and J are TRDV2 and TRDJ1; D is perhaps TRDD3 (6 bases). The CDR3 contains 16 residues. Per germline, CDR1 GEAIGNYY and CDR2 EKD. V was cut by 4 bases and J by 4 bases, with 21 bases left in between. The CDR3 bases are TGTGCCTGTGATCCTGTTGGGGGGGCCAAGGACGATAAACTCATCTTT. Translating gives CACDPVGGAKDDKLIF.

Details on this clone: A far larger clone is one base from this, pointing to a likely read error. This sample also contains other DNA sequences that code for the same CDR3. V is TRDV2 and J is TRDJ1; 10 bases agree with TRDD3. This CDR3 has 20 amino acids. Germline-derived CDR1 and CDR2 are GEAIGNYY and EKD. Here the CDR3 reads CACDTVRGIRENMYTDKLIF. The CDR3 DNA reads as TGTGCCTGTGACACCGTCCGGGGGATACGCGAAAACATGTACACCGATAAGCTCATCTTT.

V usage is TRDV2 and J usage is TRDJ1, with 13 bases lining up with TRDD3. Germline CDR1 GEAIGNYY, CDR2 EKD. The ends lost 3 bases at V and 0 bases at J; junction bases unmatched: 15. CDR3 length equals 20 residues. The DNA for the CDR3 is TGTGCCTGTGACGGGGTAACTGGGGGATACGCCGAATCGTACACCGATAAACTCATCTTT. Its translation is CACDGVTGGYAESYTDKLIF.

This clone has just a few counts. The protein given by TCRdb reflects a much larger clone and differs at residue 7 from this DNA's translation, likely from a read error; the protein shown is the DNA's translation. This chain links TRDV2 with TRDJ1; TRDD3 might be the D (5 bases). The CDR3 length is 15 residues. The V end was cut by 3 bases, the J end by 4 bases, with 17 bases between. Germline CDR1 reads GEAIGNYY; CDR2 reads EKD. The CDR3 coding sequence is TGTGCCTGTGACCTACTGGAGGATAGGGGCGATAAACTCATCTTT. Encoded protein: CACDLLEDRGDKLIF.

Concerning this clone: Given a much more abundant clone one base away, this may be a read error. This CDR3 reads CACDTVVGGTGQGWDTRQMFF. CDR3 nucleotide sequence: TGTGCCTGTGACACGGTCGTGGGGGGTACAGGTCAAGGCTGGGACACCCGACAGATGTTTTTC. This rearrangement joins TRDV2 to TRDJ3; D might be TRDD3 (6 bases). The V gene lost 1 base and the J gene lost 3 bases, with 24 bases spanning the gap. The CDR3 spans 21 residues. CDR1 and CDR2 (germline): GEAIGNYY, EKD.

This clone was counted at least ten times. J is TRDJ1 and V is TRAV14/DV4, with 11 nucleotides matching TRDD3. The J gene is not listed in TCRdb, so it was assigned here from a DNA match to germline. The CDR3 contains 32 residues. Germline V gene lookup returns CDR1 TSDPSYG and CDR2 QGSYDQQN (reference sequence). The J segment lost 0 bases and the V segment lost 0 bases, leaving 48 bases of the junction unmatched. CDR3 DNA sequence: TGTGCAATGAGAGAGGGCAAAAGGCCTTCCTACGAAGCGTACTGGGGGATAGCCCCTTTTTACCGAATTACCTGGTACACCGATAAACTCATCTTT. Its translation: CAMREGKRPSYEAYWGIAPFYRITWYTDKLIF.

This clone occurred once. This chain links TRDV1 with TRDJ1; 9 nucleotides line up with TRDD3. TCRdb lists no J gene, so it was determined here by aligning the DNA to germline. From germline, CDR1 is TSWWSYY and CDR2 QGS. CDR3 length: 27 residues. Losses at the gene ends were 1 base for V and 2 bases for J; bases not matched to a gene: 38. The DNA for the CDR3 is TGTGCTCTTGGGGAACGTTCCTACCTACGGGTCGAACTACTGGGGGAGGTCGGGACCCACAAAACCGATAAACTCATCTTT. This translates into CALGERSYLRVELLGEVGTHKTDKLIF.

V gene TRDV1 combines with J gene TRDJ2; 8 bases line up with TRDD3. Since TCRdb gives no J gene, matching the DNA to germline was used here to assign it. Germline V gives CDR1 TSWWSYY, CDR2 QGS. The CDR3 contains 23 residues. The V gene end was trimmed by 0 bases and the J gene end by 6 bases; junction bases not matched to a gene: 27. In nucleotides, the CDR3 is TGTGCTCTTGGGGAACTCACGCGTAAGATGGGGGATTTGGGGTGGGTGGCGGCAGCACAACTCTTCTTT. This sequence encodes CALGELTRKMGDLGWVAAAQLFF.

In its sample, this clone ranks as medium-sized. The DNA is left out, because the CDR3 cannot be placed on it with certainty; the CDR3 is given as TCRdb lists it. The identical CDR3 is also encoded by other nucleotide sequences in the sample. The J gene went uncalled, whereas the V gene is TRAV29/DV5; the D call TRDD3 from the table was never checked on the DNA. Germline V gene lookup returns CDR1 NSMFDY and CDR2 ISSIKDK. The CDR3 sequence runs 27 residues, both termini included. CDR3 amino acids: CSVLLCSKHPCSLGSGRMGGLTAQLFF.

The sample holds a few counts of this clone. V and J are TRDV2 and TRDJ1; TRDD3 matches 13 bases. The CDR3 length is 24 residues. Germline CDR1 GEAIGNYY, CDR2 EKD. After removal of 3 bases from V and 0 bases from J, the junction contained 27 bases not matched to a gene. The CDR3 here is CACDPLRSYARTGGYAEYTDKLIF. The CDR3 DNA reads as TGTGCCTGTGACCCGCTGAGGTCCTACGCCCGTACTGGGGGATACGCGGAGTACACCGATAAACTCATCTTT.

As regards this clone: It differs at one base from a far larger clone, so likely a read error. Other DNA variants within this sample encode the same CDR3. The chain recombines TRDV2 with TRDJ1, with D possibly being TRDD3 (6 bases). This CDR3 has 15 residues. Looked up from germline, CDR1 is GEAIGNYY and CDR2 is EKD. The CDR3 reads CACDTLGTYTDKLIF. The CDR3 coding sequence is TGTGCGTGTGACACCCTGGGGACGTACACCGATAAACTCATCTTT.

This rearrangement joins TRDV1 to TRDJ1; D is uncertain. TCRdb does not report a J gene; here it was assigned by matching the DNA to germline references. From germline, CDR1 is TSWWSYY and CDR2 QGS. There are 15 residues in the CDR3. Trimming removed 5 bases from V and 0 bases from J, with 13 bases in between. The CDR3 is CALGLLGQYTDKLIF. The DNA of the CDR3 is TGTGCTCTTGGGCTCCTTGGGCAGTACACCGATAAACTCATCTTT.

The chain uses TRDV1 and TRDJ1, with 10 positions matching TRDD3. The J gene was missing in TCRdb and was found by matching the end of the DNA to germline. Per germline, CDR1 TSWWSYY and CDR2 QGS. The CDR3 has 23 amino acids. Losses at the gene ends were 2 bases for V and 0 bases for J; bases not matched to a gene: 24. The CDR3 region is CALGESGFLILGDWSGYTDKLIF. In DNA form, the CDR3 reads TGTGCTCTTGGGGAATCGGGTTTCCTGATACTGGGGGATTGGTCTGGGTACACCGATAAACTCATCTTT.

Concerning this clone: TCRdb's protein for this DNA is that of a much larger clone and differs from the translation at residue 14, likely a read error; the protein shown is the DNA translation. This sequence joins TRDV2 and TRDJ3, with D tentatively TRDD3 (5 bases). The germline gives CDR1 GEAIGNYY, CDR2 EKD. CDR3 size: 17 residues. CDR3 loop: CACDTSPPSWDTRKMFF. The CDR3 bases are TGTGCCTGTGACACATCGCCCCCCTCCTGGGACACCCGAAAGATGTTTTTC.

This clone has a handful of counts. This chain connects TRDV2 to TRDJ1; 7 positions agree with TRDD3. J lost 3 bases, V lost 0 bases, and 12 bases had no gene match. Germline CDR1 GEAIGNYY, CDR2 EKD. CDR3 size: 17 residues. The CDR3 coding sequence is TGTGCCTGTGACACCGTAGGTGGGGATATCCGATCCGATAAACTCATCTTT. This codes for CACDTVGGDIRSDKLIF.